This TCR beta chain is from a study of T cell responses to AZD1222 COVID-19 vaccine. TCRdb's table, derived via immunoSEQ multiplex PCR, lists solely in-frame clones and lacks some. The sample includes 150,000 to 200,000 clones, 85% to 95% of them seen just once. Concerning this clone itself: Its target is unknown.

Study findings and constraints: Females outnumbered males among donors, who were mostly white British; clonal diversity was possibly underestimated.

Germline loops: CDR1 SGHTA, CDR2 FQGTGA. This CDR3 is 15 amino acids long. The ends lost 2 bases at V and 7 bases at J; junction bases unmatched: 7. The source was peripheral blood, collected on day 0 of AZD1222 vaccination. This receptor was identified in an adult in good health. The chain uses TRBV7-3 and TRBJ2-1; TRBD2 aligns across 8 bases. The CDR3 nucleotides are TGTGCCAGCAGCTTATCGGGAGGGGCGGCAAATGAGCAGTTCTTC. It codes for CASSLSGGAANEQFF. Full variable domain (remainder filled in from reference TRBV7-3 and TRBJ2-1): GAGVSQTPSNKVTEKGKYVELRCDPISGHTALYWYRQSLGQGPEFLIYFQGTGAADDSGLPNDRFFAVRPEGSVSTLKIQRTERGDSAVYLCASSLSGGAANEQFFGPGTRLTVL.